A single sample is the source of the 24 T cell receptor beta chains below, sequenced in a study of cytomegalovirus exposure and HLA in healthy donors. PCR primers comprised 60 Vbeta and 13 Jbeta primers. The method was immunoSEQ multiplex PCR; TCRdb's version includes in-frame clones alone and lacks a portion of them. The sample shows about 190,000 clones, roughly four fifths of them seen only once. The sample consisted of PBMCs. The source is a woman in her twenties or thirties in good health and CMV-seropositive.

This clone was counted a few times. The gene calls are TRBV2 and TRBJ2-3; D gene uncertain. The CDR3 loop spans 16 amino acids. The V gene's germline CDR1 is SNHLY and CDR2 FYNNEI. V was trimmed by 1 base and J by 0 bases, leaving 11 bases between them. The CDR3 coding sequence is TGTGCCAGCAGTGAAGTCTCTATATATAGCACAGATACGCAGTATTTT. Protein sequence: CASSEVSIYSTDTQYF.

This clone was observed a few times. The genes are TRBV5-1 and TRBJ2-7; perhaps TRBD2 as D (5 bases). Trimming took 2 bases from V and 6 from J, leaving 12 bases between them. The CDR3 is 13 residues long. Germline CDR1 is SGHRS and CDR2 is YFSETQ. The DNA of the CDR3 is TGCGCCAGCAGCTTAGAGGGAACGGGCGAGCAGTACTTC. It codes for CASSLEGTGEQYF.

In this sample, this clone turned up a few times. The chain's CDR3 is CASSLVGQGPYEQYF. The CDR3 nucleotides are TGTGCCAGCAGCTTAGTAGGACAGGGCCCCTACGAGCAGTACTTC. V is TRBV7-2 and J is TRBJ2-7; TRBD1 matches at 8 bases. This CDR3 region has 15 residues. Germline values: CDR1 SGHTA, CDR2 FQGNSA. The J segment lost 2 bases and the V segment lost 1 base, leaving 4 bases of the junction unmatched.

The rearrangement links TRBV10-1 to TRBJ2-1; D remains unclear. Trimming shortened V by 4 bases and J by 2 bases, and 6 bases separated the two germline ends. This CDR3 comprises 13 residues. The germline gives CDR1 WNHNN, CDR2 SYGVQD (reference sequence). CDR3 residues: CASSGPTYNEQFF. The CDR3, as DNA: TGCGCCAGCAGTGGGCCGACCTACAATGAGCAGTTCTTC.

This clone was seen a handful of times. The V and J genes are TRBV27 and TRBJ2-5; TRBD2 agrees at 7 bases. The CDR3 loop spans 15 amino acids. Germline V gene lookup returns CDR1 MNHEY and CDR2 SMNVEV (reference sequence). Trimming cost V 5 bases and J 5 bases; bases outside gene matches: 11. The CDR3 region has the DNA TGTGCCAGCAGTCCCGGACTAGGACGGGTCGAGACCCAGTACTTC. Amino acid sequence: CASSPGLGRVETQYF.

The genes are TRBV28 and TRBJ1-2; D is undetermined. Germline V CDR1 and CDR2: MDHEN, SYDVKM. This CDR3 has 14 amino acids. V shed 3 bases and J shed 6 bases, with 14 bases lying between them. The CDR3 sequence: CASSFGEVHHGYTF. The CDR3 coding sequence is TGTGCCAGCAGTTTCGGGGAGGTTCATCATGGCTACACCTTC.

The chain is built from TRBV7-9 and TRBJ2-1; 14 nucleotides match TRBD2. This CDR3 comprises 15 residues. The trim removed 1 base at V and 7 bases at J, leaving 0 bases unmatched. The germline gives CDR1 SEHNR, CDR2 FQNEAQ (reference sequence). DNA for the CDR3: TGTGCCAGCAGCTTAGGACTAGCGGGGGGGAATGAGCAGTTCTTC. Amino acid sequence: CASSLGLAGGNEQFF.

This chain links TRBV28 with TRBJ2-3; TRBD2 matches at 8 bases. The CDR3 covers 18 residues. V gave up 0 bases and J gave up 3 bases; unmatched junction bases: 11. Germline CDR1 is MDHEN and CDR2 is SYDVKM. CDR3 DNA sequence: TGTGCCAGCAGTTTATGGGGGGCGAGCGGGAGTCCGACAGATACGCAGTATTTT. It yields the protein CASSLWGASGSPTDTQYF.

The chain is built from TRBV1 and TRBJ1-2; the table's D gene call, TRBD1, was not cross checked with the DNA. TRBV1 is termed a pseudogene. There are 15 residues in the CDR3. The DNA of the CDR3 is TGCACCAGCAGCCAAATGCCGACAGAAGAGCATGGCTACACCTTC. This gives the protein CTSSQMPTEEHGYTF.

This clone was seen more than once but under ten times. The rearrangement uses TRBV27 and TRBJ1-3, with D unclear. The CDR3 sequence is 14 residues long. CDR1 is MNHEY and CDR2 is SMNVEV in the germline V gene (reference sequence). V dropped 8 bases and J dropped 0 bases, with 11 bases sitting between them. The CDR3 DNA reads TGTGCCAGCTCCCCCAGAAGCTCTGGAAACACCATATATTTT. It translates to CASSPRSSGNTIYF.

This clone appeared a few times. V gene TRBV2 combines with J gene TRBJ2-7; 7 nucleotides line up with TRBD1. The J segment lost 7 bases and the V segment lost 6 bases, leaving 15 bases of the junction unmatched. This CDR3 is 15 amino acids long. From germline, CDR1 is SNHLY and CDR2 FYNNEI. Written as DNA, the CDR3 is TGTGCCAGCAGCGTTTATGACAGGGCGGGTGGAGAGCAGTACTTC. The encoded protein is CASSVYDRAGGEQYF.

The chain uses TRBV29-1 and TRBJ2-1; 11 bases agree with TRBD2. The germline V gene has CDR1 SQVTM and CDR2 ANQGSEA. The CDR3 totals 14 residues. Trimming took 4 bases from V and 5 from J; bases not matched to a gene: 4. The CDR3 protein is CSVVRLAGNNEQFF. CDR3 DNA: TGCAGCGTTGTTCGACTAGCGGGGAACAATGAGCAGTTCTTC.

This clone is a singleton in its sample. The chain is built from TRBV6-4 and TRBJ2-1, with 8 bases that match TRBD2. V was clipped by 6 bases and J by 2 bases; unmatched bases: 9. CDR3 length: 16 amino acids. Germline V gives CDR1 MRHNA, CDR2 SNTAGT. This chain's CDR3 is CASSPRGGGTYNEQFF. The CDR3 DNA reads as TGTGCCAGCAGCCCCCGGGGGGGAGGCACCTACAATGAGCAGTTCTTC.

This clone was recorded only once. The chain recombines TRBV18 with TRBJ1-1; perhaps TRBD1 as D (6 bases). Germline V gene data show CDR1 as KGHSH and CDR2 as LQKENI. The CDR3 spans 15 residues. V dropped 3 bases and J dropped 1 base, with 12 bases sitting between them. Here the CDR3 DNA reads TGTGCCAGCTCACCGACGACAGGACAGAACACTGAAGCTTTCTTT. Residues: CASSPTTGQNTEAFF.

In its sample, this clone was seen a few times. V usage is TRBV7-7 and J usage is TRBJ2-2; 8 bases align to TRBD1. V was clipped by 4 bases and J by 0 bases; unmatched bases: 7. The CDR3 loop spans 17 amino acids. Per the germline V gene, CDR1 is SSHAT and CDR2 is FNYEAQ (reference sequence). The CDR3 loop is CASSSGQGTSNTGELFF. CDR3 nucleotides: TGTGCCAGCAGCTCCGGACAGGGCACCTCGAACACCGGGGAGCTGTTTTTT. The whole variable domain, remainder taken from reference TRBV7-7 and TRBJ2-2, is GAGVSQSPRYKVTKRGQDVTLRCDPISSHATLYWYQQALGQGPEFLTYFNYEAQPDKSGLPSDRFSAERPEGSISTLTIQRTEQRDSAMYRCASSSGQGTSNTGELFFGEGSRLTVL.

J is TRBJ2-5 and V is TRBV23-1, with 9 bases matching TRBD2. TRBV23-1 is assigned to the ORF class and has an uncertain function. The CDR3 covers 23 residues. The trim removed 4 bases at V and 1 base at J, leaving 28 bases unmatched. The CDR3 DNA sequence: TGCGCCAGCAGTCCTCAATCAAGGGTTGGTGCGCTAGCGGGATTATTCCGCCAAGAGACCCAGTACTTC. Translation: CASSPQSRVGALAGLFRQETQYF.

The chain couples TRBV29-1 to TRBJ1-1; D not resolved. Germline V lookup: CDR1 SQVTM, CDR2 ANQGSEA. Trimming took off 4 bases at V and 6 bases at J, with 9 bases between the two ends. The CDR3 extends over 11 amino acids. The CDR3, as DNA: TGCAGCGTTGCCGGGATACCTGAAGCTTTCTTT. It yields the protein CSVAGIPEAFF.

This clone was seen just once. The chain has TRBV7-2 and TRBJ2-5; 11 bases match TRBD2. The DNA end favors TRBJ2-7, so the J call may be wrong. CDR1 and CDR2 from the germline V gene are SGHTA and FQGNSA. The CDR3 sequence is 15 residues long. CDR3 region: CASSLTSGGSGEQYF. CDR3 DNA: TGTGCCAGCAGCTTAACTAGCGGGGGCTCTGGCGAGCAGTACTTC.

The V call is TRBV25-1, the J call TRBJ2-2, with a weak D call TRBD1 (6 bases). V was shortened by 2 bases and J by 7 bases, with 8 bases between the two germline ends. This CDR3 region has 13 residues. Germline CDR1 reads MGHDK; CDR2 reads SYGVNS. The CDR3, as DNA: TGTGCCAGCAGTGAACAGGGGAACGGGGAGCTGTTTTTT. Protein product: CASSEQGNGELFF.

J is TRBJ2-7 and V is TRBV28; D unresolved. V was trimmed by 6 bases and J by 1 base, leaving 13 bases between them. This CDR3 is 14 amino acids long. Germline V gene lookup returns CDR1 MDHEN and CDR2 SYDVKM. CDR3 in amino acids: CASSPTHLSYEQYF. DNA for the CDR3: TGTGCCAGCAGCCCCACCCACTTATCCTACGAGCAGTACTTC. Using reference TRBV28 and TRBJ2-7 for the parts outside the CDR3, the full variable domain is DVKVTQSSRYLVKRTGEKVFLECVQDMDHENMFWYRQDPGLGLRLIYFSYDVKMKEKGDIPEGYSVSREKKERFSLILESASTNQTSMYLCASSPTHLSYEQYFGPGTRLTVT.

V gene TRBV25-1 combines with J gene TRBJ2-5; D remains ambiguous. The CDR3 covers 12 residues. Germline loops: CDR1 MGHDK, CDR2 SYGVNS. V gave up 4 bases and J gave up 1 base, with 4 bases separating them. The CDR3 DNA follows: TGTGCCAGCAGTGCTATCCAAGAGACCCAGTACTTC. Its translation: CASSAIQETQYF.

The chain recombines TRBV5-4 with TRBJ1-5; D not certain. Germline CDR1 and CDR2: SGHNT and YYREEE (reference sequence). V was trimmed by 4 bases and J by 7 bases, leaving 15 bases between them. CDR3 length: 14 amino acids. This CDR3 reads CASSTSPTVQPQHF. The CDR3, as DNA: TGTGCCAGCAGCACTAGTCCGACCGTCCAGCCCCAGCATTTT.

This rearrangement joins TRBV6-4 to TRBJ2-7; 8 positions match TRBD1. The CDR3 loop spans 16 amino acids. Germline CDR1 is MRHNA and CDR2 is SNTAGT. V lost 0 bases and J lost 3; bases outside the gene matches: 7. CDR3 amino acids: CASSDSGQGGYYEQYF. CDR3 DNA: TGTGCCAGCAGTGACTCAGGACAGGGAGGTTACTACGAGCAGTACTTC.

The chain uses TRBV11-2 and TRBJ2-2; 8 positions agree with TRBD1. With 0 bases clipped from V and 2 bases from J, the junction kept 8 bases outside the gene matches. Germline V gene lookup returns CDR1 SGHAT and CDR2 FQNNGV. The CDR3 runs to 18 residues. CDR3 nucleotides: TGTGCCAGCAGCTTAGATCACAGGACAGGGATTAACACCGGGGAGCTGTTTTTT. The encoded protein is CASSLDHRTGINTGELFF.